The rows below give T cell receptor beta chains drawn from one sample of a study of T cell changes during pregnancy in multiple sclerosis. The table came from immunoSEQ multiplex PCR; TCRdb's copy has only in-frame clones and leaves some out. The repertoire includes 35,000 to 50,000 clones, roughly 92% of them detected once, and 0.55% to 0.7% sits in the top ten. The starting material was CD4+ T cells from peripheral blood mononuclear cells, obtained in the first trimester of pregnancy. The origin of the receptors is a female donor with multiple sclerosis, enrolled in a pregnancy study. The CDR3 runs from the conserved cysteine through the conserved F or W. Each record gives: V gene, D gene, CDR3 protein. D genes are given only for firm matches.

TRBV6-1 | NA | CASSSSGTGELFF
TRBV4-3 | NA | CASSLGISDSLNEKLFF
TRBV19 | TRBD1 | CASSWTGRSDEQFF
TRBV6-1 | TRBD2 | CASSGTSGRTGELFF
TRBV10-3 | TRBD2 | CATSAGGPDEQFF
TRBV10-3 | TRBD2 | CAIGVGGSPPDTQYF
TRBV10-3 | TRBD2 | CAISASLAGGPPYNEQFF
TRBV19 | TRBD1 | CASKDPGQGVHEQYF
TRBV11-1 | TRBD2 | CASSSGLAGTKYF
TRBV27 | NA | CASTYQETQYF
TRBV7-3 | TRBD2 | CASSPLPSGAGYNEQFF
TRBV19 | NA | CASSIGGSTVYGYTF
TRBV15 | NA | CATSSSSGTSQFF
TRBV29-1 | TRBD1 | CSAHPGTGNIQYF
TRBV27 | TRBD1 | CASSPISLGQGKFYNEQFF
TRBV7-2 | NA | CASSSSQGRAGNTIYF
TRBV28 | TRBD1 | CASSYTWGQVSYEQYF
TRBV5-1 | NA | CASSTGLNYGYTF
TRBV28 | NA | CASSSGGNWKAGELFF
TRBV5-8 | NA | CASSLATGHSNQPQHF
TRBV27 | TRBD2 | CASSSGLAGLFFPEQFF
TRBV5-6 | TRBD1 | CASSSGTGYTDTQYF
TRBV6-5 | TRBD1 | CASSYSRDSHYEQYF
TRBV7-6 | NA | CASSLVPGQETQYF
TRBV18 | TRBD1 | CASSYRGESGKLFF